The next 15 T cell receptor beta chains were all read from a single sample in a study of blood T cell repertoires in COVID-19. Profiled with immunoSEQ multiplex PCR; TCRdb holds only in-frame clones, not every one. Among approximately 290,000 clones listed, 85% to 90% were seen once. The sample taken for sequencing was PBMCs or T cells enriched from blood (not recorded which). These receptors originate from a woman aged 18 to 35 with acute COVID-19.

The CDR3 reads CASSLEGGLAGGMMYEQYF. CDR3 DNA: TGTGCCAGCAGCTTGGAGGGGGGACTAGCGGGAGGAATGATGTACGAGCAGTACTTC. This chain links TRBV5-8 with TRBJ2-7, with TRBD2 matching 15 bases. Germline V gene lookup returns CDR1 SGHTS and CDR2 YDEGEE. With 0 bases clipped from V and 4 bases from J, the junction kept 11 bases outside the gene matches. This CDR3 has 19 amino acids.

The gene calls are TRBV2 and TRBJ1-5; maybe TRBD1 (5 bases). This CDR3 has 12 residues. With 5 bases removed from V and 7 bases from J, the gap between germline ends came to 9 bases. Germline lookup yields CDR1 SNHLY and CDR2 FYNNEI. CDR3 DNA: TGTGCCAGCAGTTCGACAGCACAGCCCCAGCATTTT. As protein: CASSSTAQPQHF.

The gene calls are TRBV28 and TRBJ1-5, with TRBD1 matching 9 bases. The CDR3 consists of 14 residues. V lost 6 bases and J lost 1; bases outside the gene matches: 1. The germline V gene has CDR1 MDHEN and CDR2 SYDVKM. CDR3 in amino acids: CASRGQGSNQPQHF. The CDR3, as DNA: TGTGCCAGCAGAGGACAGGGGAGCAATCAGCCCCAGCATTTT.

The chain has TRBV12-5 and TRBJ2-3, with 7 bases identical to TRBD2. Germline-derived CDR1 and CDR2 are LGHNT and FRNRAP. With V trimmed by 5 bases and J by 4 bases, 6 bases remained unmatched. The CDR3 consists of 14 residues. The CDR3 loop is CASGPGREADTQYF. CDR3 DNA sequence: TGTGCTAGTGGTCCGGGCCGGGAGGCAGATACGCAGTATTTT.

The V call is TRBV25-1, the J call TRBJ2-7; 7 bases are shared with TRBD1. Germline-derived CDR1 and CDR2 are MGHDK and SYGVNS. V dropped 3 bases and J dropped 3; count of bases not matched to a gene: 2. The CDR3 is 13 residues long. CDR3 nucleotides: TGTGCCAGCAGTGATGGGACAGTCTACGAGCAGTACTTC. This translates into CASSDGTVYEQYF.

This chain uses TRBV15 with TRBJ1-3; a weak D match, TRBD1 (6 bases). Trimming left V 1 base short and J 7 bases short, with 8 bases between. Germline assignment: CDR1 LNHNV and CDR2 YYDKDF (reference sequence). This CDR3 contains 13 residues. CDR3 sequence reads: CATSRGTDNTIYF. CDR3 DNA sequence: TGTGCCACCAGCAGAGGGACAGACAACACCATATATTTT.

CDR3 in amino acids: CASSYRQGSEKLFF. Here the CDR3 DNA reads TGTGCCAGCAGTTACCGACAGGGGTCTGAAAAACTGTTTTTT. The chain employs TRBV6-5 and TRBJ1-4; 8 nucleotides match TRBD1. CDR3 size: 14 residues. J was trimmed by 7 bases and V by 2 bases; bases with no gene match: 3. The V gene's germline CDR1 is MNHEY and CDR2 SVGAGI.

The chain combines TRBV28 with TRBJ1-1, with unresolved D. The CDR3 contains 16 residues. CDR1 MDHEN and CDR2 SYDVKM come from the germline V gene. With 8 bases removed from V and 5 bases from J, the gap between germline ends came to 24 bases. CDR3 DNA sequence: TGTGCCAGCGATTCCAAACGCGGATATGGCTGGACTGAAGCTTTCTTT. Translated: CASDSKRGYGWTEAFF. The complete variable domain, with remaining parts taken from reference TRBV28 and TRBJ1-1, reads DVKVTQSSRYLVKRTGEKVFLECVQDMDHENMFWYRQDPGLGLRLIYFSYDVKMKEKGDIPEGYSVSREKKERFSLILESASTNQTSMYLCASDSKRGYGWTEAFFGQGTRLTVV.

The J gene is TRBJ1-2, the V gene TRBV19; 8 nucleotides line up with TRBD1. This CDR3 contains 14 residues. V shed 7 bases and J 7 bases; nucleotides not matched to a gene: 11. The germline CDR1 and CDR2 sequences are LNHDA and SQIVND (reference sequence). The CDR3 region has the DNA TGTGCCAGTAAAGACAGGGGCCCCGGTGGTGGCTACACCTTC. It encodes CASKDRGPGGGYTF. The full variable domain, completed using reference TRBV19 and TRBJ1-2, is DGGITQSPKYLFRKEGQNVTLSCEQNLNHDAMYWYRQDPGQGLRLIYYSQIVNDFQKGDIAEGYSVSREKKESFPLTVTSAQKNPTAFYLCASKDRGPGGGYTFGSGTRLTVV.

The chain joins TRBV28 to TRBJ2-3; TRBD2 might be the D (6 bases). The V gene lost 2 bases and the J gene lost 2 bases, with 11 bases spanning the gap. CDR3 length: 15 amino acids. CDR1 and CDR2 (germline): MDHEN, SYDVKM. Here the CDR3 reads CASSLVPGDTDTQYF. In nucleotides, the CDR3 is TGTGCCAGCAGTTTAGTTCCGGGAGACACAGATACGCAGTATTTT. The full variable domain, its missing parts supplied by reference TRBV28 and TRBJ2-3, is DVKVTQSSRYLVKRTGEKVFLECVQDMDHENMFWYRQDPGLGLRLIYFSYDVKMKEKGDIPEGYSVSREKKERFSLILESASTNQTSMYLCASSLVPGDTDTQYFGPGTRLTVL.

J is TRBJ1-6 and V is TRBV27; D uncertain. Germline CDR1 reads MNHEY; CDR2 reads SMNVEV (reference sequence). The CDR3 contains 16 residues. With 6 bases removed from V and 4 bases from J, the gap between germline ends came to 16 bases. The CDR3 coding sequence is TGTGCCAGCAGCCCCGTTTACTCTCTTTATAATTCACCCCTCCACTTT. Its protein product is CASSPVYSLYNSPLHF.

J is TRBJ1-1 and V is TRBV21-1; the table's TRBD1 call for D was not verified on the DNA. TRBV21-1 has pseudogene status. The CDR3 sequence is 16 residues long. CDR3 amino acids: CASSPYPGQGPTEAFF. The CDR3 DNA sequence: TGTGCCAGCAGCCCCTACCCGGGACAGGGGCCCACTGAAGCTTTCTTT.

This chain connects TRBV9 to TRBJ1-2; possibly TRBD1 for D (6 bases). Germline V gene lookup returns CDR1 SGDLS and CDR2 YYNGEE. The CDR3 has 13 amino acids. V was trimmed by 0 bases and J by 7 bases, leaving 10 bases between them. This CDR3 reads CASSVEQGGGYTF. CDR3 DNA sequence: TGTGCCAGCAGCGTAGAACAGGGTGGTGGCTACACCTTC.

The gene calls are TRBV6-5 and TRBJ1-4; TRBD1 matches 7 bases. This CDR3 is built from 14 residues. CDR1 is MNHEY and CDR2 is SVGAGI in the germline V gene. The V segment lost 4 bases and the J segment 6 bases; nucleotides outside the gene matches: 5. CDR3 sequence reads: CASSSGQMYEKLFF. CDR3 nucleotide sequence: TGTGCCAGCAGTTCGGGACAGATGTATGAAAAACTGTTTTTT.

The rearrangement uses TRBV28 and TRBJ1-2; a weak D match, TRBD1 (6 bases). Per the germline V gene, CDR1 is MDHEN and CDR2 is SYDVKM. Trimming pared 7 bases from V and 8 bases from J, leaving 17 bases between. This CDR3 is built from 13 residues. The CDR3 bases are TGTGCCAGCACCGTCCTGGGGGCGGAGGGCTACACCTTC. Protein: CASTVLGAEGYTF.